Following are 24 T cell receptor beta chains from one sample sequenced in a study of T cells in women clearing cervical HPV infection. Some clones are missing from TCRdb's copy, which holds only in-frame ones; the method was immunoSEQ multiplex PCR. The record lists more than 20,000 clones, of which the ten most abundant hold 6.5% to 8.5%. Sequenced input: blood buffy coat. Receptors originate from a woman aged 18 to 75 with a cervical HPV16 infection that either progressed to CIN3+ or cleared (not recorded which).

Concerning this clone: The read ends 3 residues early relative to the CDR3; the germline J gene fills the gap. The rearrangement uses TRBV20-1 and TRBJ1-2; weak D call: TRBD1 (5 bases). This CDR3 contains 13 residues. Trimming removed 6 bases from V and 0 bases from J, with 11 bases in between. Germline CDR1 and CDR2: DFQATT and SNEGSKA (reference sequence). The CDR3 is CSARTPSNYGYTF. The CDR3 DNA, read in part, is TGCAGTGCCAGGACACCATCTAACTATGGC.

On this clone itself: The read finishes 3 residues shy of the CDR3 end, and the germline J gene is used to complete it. This rearrangement joins TRBV19 to TRBJ2-3; 8 positions match TRBD2. Germline V gene lookup returns CDR1 LNHDA and CDR2 SQIVND (reference sequence). The V segment lost 1 base and the J segment 6 bases; nucleotides outside the gene matches: 9. The CDR3 consists of 16 residues. The DNA read from the CDR3 is TGTGCCAGTAGTATAGTTAGCGGACTAGCAGGGGATACG. It encodes CASSIVSGLAGDT. The CDR3 in full is CASSIVSGLAGDTQYF.

Comments on this clone: With the read ending 3 residues before the CDR3 end, the germline J gene is used to fill in that end. The chain recombines TRBV19 with TRBJ1-2; the match to TRBD1 covers 9 bases. CDR1 and CDR2 from the germline V gene are LNHDA and SQIVND (reference sequence). CDR3 length: 17 amino acids. The J segment lost 2 bases and the V segment lost 3 bases, leaving 10 bases of the junction unmatched. CDR3 DNA (partial): TGTGCCAGTAGTATTGGGACAGGGATCGCCTTGAACTATGGC. This sequence encodes CASSIGTGIALNYG. The CDR3, in full, reads CASSIGTGIALNYGYTF.

Comment on this clone: The sequence runs out 3 residues before the end of the CDR3; the remainder is reconstructed from the germline J gene. The chain joins TRBV20-1 to TRBJ1-2, with D perhaps TRBD1 (5 bases). The CDR3 loop spans 14 amino acids. Germline V gene sequence: CDR1 DFQATT, CDR2 SNEGSKA (reference sequence). The sequenced CDR3 bases are TGCAGTGCTAGTGAAGGGCAGGACACAGATACC. This translates into CSASEGQDTDT. The entire CDR3 sequence reads CSASEGQDTDTYTF.

About this clone: The read gets to within 3 residues of the CDR3 end, and the germline J gene fills in the rest. V gene TRBV7-8 combines with J gene TRBJ1-2; D ambiguous. Germline CDR1 and CDR2: SGHVS and FQNEAQ. The CDR3 is 16 residues long. CDR3 DNA, as far as it was read: TGTGCCAGCAGCTTAAGGCTAGCGGGATCGGTAGATACC. Residues: CASSLRLAGSVDT. The full CDR3 protein reads CASSLRLAGSVDTYTF.

To note about this clone: The read stops 3 residues short of the end of the CDR3; the missing end is completed from the germline J gene. V and J are TRBV7-9 and TRBJ1-1, with D tentatively TRBD1 (6 bases). The germline V gene has CDR1 SEHNR and CDR2 FQNEAQ (reference sequence). The CDR3 is made up of 15 amino acids. The sequenced CDR3 bases are TGTGCCAGCAGCTTAGACAGGGAACCCACAGATACG. Protein product: CASSLDREPTDT. The whole CDR3 sequence reads CASSLDREPTDTAFF.

About this clone itself: The read ends 3 residues before the CDR3 terminus; that terminus is restored from the germline J gene. This rearrangement joins TRBV19 to TRBJ1-1; tentatively, D is TRBD1 (6 bases). With 3 bases removed from V and 5 bases from J, the gap between germline ends came to 10 bases. This CDR3 region has 13 residues. Germline lookup yields CDR1 LNHDA and CDR2 SQIVND (reference sequence). The CDR3 bases that were read are TGTGCCAGTAGTATCATAGGGGGAACTGAA. Translating it yields CASSIIGGTE. The entire CDR3 is CASSIIGGTEAFF.

In regard to this clone: The CDR3 goes on 3 residues after the read ends, and that part is filled in from the germline J gene. The rearrangement joins TRBV19 to TRBJ1-2, with a possible D match to TRBD1 (6 bases). The CDR3 spans 15 residues. Trimming took 7 bases from V and 0 from J, leaving 15 bases between them. The V gene's germline CDR1 is LNHDA and CDR2 SQIVND (reference sequence). The DNA read from the CDR3 is TGTGCCAGTACCCGGGACACCCGGGCTAACTATGGC. Its protein product is CASTRDTRANYG. The full CDR3 reads CASTRDTRANYGYTF.

Note on this clone: The read falls 3 residues short of the CDR3 end, and the missing part is taken from the germline J gene. The V and J genes are TRBV18 and TRBJ2-4, with 15 bases fitting TRBD2. The V gene's germline CDR1 is KGHSH and CDR2 LQKENI. This CDR3 comprises 16 residues. CDR3 residues: CASSGLAGGSTDTQYF. CDR3 bases read: TGTGCCAGTTCCGGACTAGCGGGAGGGAGCACAGATACT.

With regard to this clone: The read ends 3 residues early relative to the CDR3; the germline J gene fills the gap. The chain links TRBV5-4 to TRBJ1-2, with TRBD1 as a possible D gene (5 bases). Germline assignment: CDR1 SGHNT and CDR2 YYREEE (reference sequence). This CDR3 contains 16 residues. CDR3 amino acids: CASSGGVAGPYNDYTF. CDR3 bases read: TGTGCCAGCAGCGGGGGAGTAGCGGGCCCCTACAATGAC.

Points on this clone: The read stops 3 residues short of the end of the CDR3; the missing end is completed from the germline J gene. V and J are TRBV6-1 and TRBJ2-1, with 7 bases identical to TRBD2. The CDR3 is 16 residues long. CDR1 is MNHNS and CDR2 is SASEGT in the germline V gene. V dropped 4 bases and J dropped 9; count of bases not matched to a gene: 15. Partial CDR3 DNA: TGTGCCAGCAGTGGTTGGGAAGGGGCAGGGAGGGGTGAG. Protein product: CASSGWEGAGRGE. The CDR3 in full is CASSGWEGAGRGEQFF.

Worth noting for this clone: An end of the junction differs from the germline gene, which may be a read error. The sequenced fragment ends 3 residues before the CDR3 boundary, so the rest is inferred from the germline J gene. V usage is TRBV7-9 and J usage is TRBJ2-1, with a weak D call TRBD1 (5 bases). The germline V gene encodes CDR1 SEHNR and CDR2 FQNEAQ (reference sequence). The CDR3 loop spans 11 amino acids. The part of the CDR3 DNA that was read is TGTTCCAGCAGCCCACAGGATGAG. Its protein is CSSSPQDE. The full CDR3 protein reads CSSSPQDEQFF.

In regard to this clone: The CDR3 extends 3 residues past the end of the read, so its final part is completed from the germline J gene. This chain joins TRBV14 and TRBJ1-3, with D tentatively TRBD1 (6 bases). CDR1 and CDR2 (germline): SGHDN, FVKESK. The CDR3 consists of 17 residues. V was trimmed by 4 bases and J by 4 bases, leaving 20 bases between them. CDR3 sequence reads: CASSPLPTGGAGNTIYF. CDR3 DNA, as far as it was read: TGTGCCAGCAGCCCACTACCCACGGGGGGCGCGGGAAACACC.

Considering frequency, this clone is medium-sized. The read stops 3 residues short of the end of the CDR3; the missing end is completed from the germline J gene. This rearrangement joins TRBV7-8 to TRBJ2-7; D gene ambiguous. The CDR3 contains 13 residues. From germline, CDR1 is SGHVS and CDR2 FQNEAQ. Trimming took 1 base from V and 3 from J, leaving 7 bases between them. The CDR3 is CASSLDTLYEQYF. CDR3 bases read: TGTGCCAGCAGCTTAGACACCCTCTACGAG.

A note on this clone: The CDR3 end falls 3 residues outside the read, so it is completed with the germline J gene. The gene calls are TRBV2 and TRBJ2-3; TRBD2 aligns across 8 bases. The length of the CDR3 is 15 residues. Germline CDR1 and CDR2: SNHLY and FYNNEI. CDR3 DNA (partial): TGTGCCAGCAGTGAAGCGCGGGGGGAGAAAGAGACG. This sequence encodes CASSEARGEKET. The whole CDR3 reads CASSEARGEKETQYF.

By frequency, this clone registers medium-sized. The CDR3 goes on 3 residues after the read ends, and that part is filled in from the germline J gene. J is TRBJ2-3 and V is TRBV18, with 7 bases fitting TRBD1. Germline V gene lookup returns CDR1 KGHSH and CDR2 LQKENI. The CDR3 is 15 residues long. The J segment lost 4 bases and the V segment lost 3 bases, leaving 7 bases of the junction unmatched. Partial CDR3 DNA: TGTGCCAGCTCACCCGACAGGGCCCTGGCAGATACG. Its protein product is CASSPDRALADT. The CDR3 in full is CASSPDRALADTQYF. The entire variable domain, with the rest obtained from reference TRBV18 and TRBJ2-3, is as follows: NAGVMQNPRHLVRRRGQEARLRCSPMKGHSHVYWYRQLPEEGLKFMVYLQKENIIDESGMPKERFSAEFPKEGPSILRIQQVVRGDSAAYFCASSPDRALADTQYFGPGTRLTVL.

Details on this clone: The read comes to an end 3 residues before the CDR3 does, leaving the germline J gene to fill in the end. The chain links TRBV16 to TRBJ1-1; 8 bases are shared with TRBD1. The germline V gene has CDR1 KGHSY and CDR2 FQNENV. CDR3 length: 12 amino acids. The CDR3 DNA, read in part, is TGTGCCAGCAGCGACCGGGACAGGAAA. This codes for CASSDRDRK. The complete CDR3 protein is CASSDRDRKAFF.

Points on this clone: The DNA ends 3 residues before the CDR3 does, and the rest of the CDR3 is filled in from the germline J gene. The chain is built from TRBV7-2 and TRBJ2-7, with D possibly being TRBD2 (5 bases). Germline values: CDR1 SGHTA, CDR2 FQGNSA. The CDR3 consists of 14 residues. The V and J ends lost 0 bases and 4 bases respectively, with 10 bases between them. The CDR3: CASSLASGLYEQYF. The part of the CDR3 DNA that was read is TGTGCCAGCAGCTTAGCGTCGGGGTTGTACGAG.

In the case of this clone: Read data end 3 residues before the CDR3 end; the end is taken from the germline J gene. The chain recombines TRBV20-1 with TRBJ2-3; 7 nucleotides match TRBD2. From germline, CDR1 is DFQATT and CDR2 SNEGSKA (reference sequence). CDR3 length: 14 amino acids. CDR3 loop: CSARGSGGGETQYF. The DNA read from the CDR3 is TGCAGTGCTAGAGGATCGGGGGGAGGGGAGACG.

Note on this clone: The missing CDR3 end, 3 residues past where the read stops, is filled in from the germline J gene. V gene TRBV18 combines with J gene TRBJ1-1, with 7 bases lining up with TRBD1. This CDR3 has 18 amino acids. Per germline, CDR1 KGHSH and CDR2 LQKENI. The CDR3 loop is CASSPNERGHSTEETAFF. The sequenced part of the CDR3 DNA is TGTGCCAGCTCACCGAACGAGAGGGGGCATTCTACCGAAGAGACA. Variable domain in full (rest from reference TRBV18 and TRBJ1-1): NAGVMQNPRHLVRRRGQEARLRCSPMKGHSHVYWYRQLPEEGLKFMVYLQKENIIDESGMPKERFSAEFPKEGPSILRIQQVVRGDSAAYFCASSPNERGHSTEETAFFGQGTRLTVV.

Concerning this clone: The missing CDR3 end, 3 residues past where the read stops, is filled in from the germline J gene. V and J are TRBV12-5 and TRBJ2-7; D is ambiguous. This CDR3 is 13 amino acids long. CDR1 LGHNT and CDR2 FRNRAP come from the germline V gene. V was clipped by 5 bases and J by 0 bases, with 8 bases between them. The sequenced part of the CDR3 DNA is TGTGCTAGTGGTCACGGTCGCTCCTACGAG. It yields the protein CASGHGRSYE. The entire CDR3 is CASGHGRSYEQYF.

As regards this clone: The missing CDR3 end, 3 residues past where the read stops, is filled in from the germline J gene. J is TRBJ1-4 and V is TRBV28; TRBD1 matches 9 bases. The junction had 11 bases not matched to a gene; V was cut back by 5 bases and J by 4 bases. The CDR3 totals 17 residues. The germline V gene encodes CDR1 MDHEN and CDR2 SYDVKM. This CDR3 reads CASSGGTGGSGNEKLFF. The CDR3 DNA, read in part, is TGTGCCAGCAGTGGGGGAACAGGGGGCTCGGGTAATGAAAAA.

Of note for this clone: Read sequence stops 3 residues before the CDR3 end, and the germline J gene provides the missing end. The chain employs TRBV6-4 and TRBJ2-7; D is uncertain. Germline CDR1 is MRHNA and CDR2 is SNTAGT. V lost 8 bases, J lost 3 bases, and 8 bases lay in between. The CDR3 loop spans 11 amino acids. CDR3 DNA, as far as it was read: TGTGCCAGCTGGGCTCGCTACGAG. Protein: CASWARYE. The entire CDR3 protein reads CASWARYEQYF.

Details on this clone: The CDR3 end falls 3 residues outside the read, so it is completed with the germline J gene. The rearrangement links TRBV27 to TRBJ2-4; D is possibly TRBD1 (6 bases). Germline V gene data show CDR1 as MNHEY and CDR2 as SMNVEV (reference sequence). V lost 3 bases and J 7 bases, leaving 10 bases between the germline ends. The length of the CDR3 is 13 residues. The CDR3 bases that were read are TGTGCCAGCAGTTTGACAGGATTTAACATT. As protein: CASSLTGFNI. In full, the CDR3 reads CASSLTGFNIQYF.